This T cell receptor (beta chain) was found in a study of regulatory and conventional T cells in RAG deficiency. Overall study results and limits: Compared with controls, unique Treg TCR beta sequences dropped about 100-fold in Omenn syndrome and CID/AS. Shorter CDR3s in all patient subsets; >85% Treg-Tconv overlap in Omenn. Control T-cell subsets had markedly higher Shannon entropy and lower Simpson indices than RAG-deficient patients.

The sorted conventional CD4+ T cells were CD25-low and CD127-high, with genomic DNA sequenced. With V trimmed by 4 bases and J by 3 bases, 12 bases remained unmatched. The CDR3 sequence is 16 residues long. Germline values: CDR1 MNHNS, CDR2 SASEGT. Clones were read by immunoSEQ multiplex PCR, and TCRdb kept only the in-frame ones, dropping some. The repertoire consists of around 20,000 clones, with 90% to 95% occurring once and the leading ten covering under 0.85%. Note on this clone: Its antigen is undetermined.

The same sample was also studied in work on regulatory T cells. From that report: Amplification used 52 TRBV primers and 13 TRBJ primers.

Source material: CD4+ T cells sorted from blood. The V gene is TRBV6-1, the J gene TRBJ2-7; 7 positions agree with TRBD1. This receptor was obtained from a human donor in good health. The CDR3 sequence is CASSARGQRFHYEQYF. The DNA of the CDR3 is TGTGCCAGCAGTGCTAGGGGACAGCGTTTTCACTACGAGCAGTACTTC.